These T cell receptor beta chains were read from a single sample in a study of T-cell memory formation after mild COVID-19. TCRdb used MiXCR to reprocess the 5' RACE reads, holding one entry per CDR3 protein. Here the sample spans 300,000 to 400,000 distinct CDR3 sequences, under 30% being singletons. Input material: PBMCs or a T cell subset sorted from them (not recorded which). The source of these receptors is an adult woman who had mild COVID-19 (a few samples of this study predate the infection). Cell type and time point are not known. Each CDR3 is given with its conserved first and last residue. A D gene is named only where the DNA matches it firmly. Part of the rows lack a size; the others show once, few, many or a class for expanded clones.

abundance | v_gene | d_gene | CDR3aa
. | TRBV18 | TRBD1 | CASSPTQGDYGYTF
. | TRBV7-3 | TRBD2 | CASSSTGTSGNEQFF
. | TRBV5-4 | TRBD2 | CASSLNAGARSYNEQFF
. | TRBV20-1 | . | CSARGETYEQYF
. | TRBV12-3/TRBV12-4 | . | CASTPIGGNTIYF
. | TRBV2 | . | CASRVQVYREQFF
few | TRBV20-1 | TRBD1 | CSARGRGQGYEQYF
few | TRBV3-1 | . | CASSQSRRGETQYF
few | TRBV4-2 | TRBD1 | CASSQEWSGQGIYEQYF
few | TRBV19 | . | CASKREYSYNEQFF
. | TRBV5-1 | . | CASSLRVNEKLFF
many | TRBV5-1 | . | CASSTGTGYEQYF
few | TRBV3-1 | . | CASSQGSRTVGELFF
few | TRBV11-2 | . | CASSLDYYGALSYNEQFF
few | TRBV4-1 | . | CASSQDGIGTEAFF
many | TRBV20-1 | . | CSALGQTWMNTEAFF
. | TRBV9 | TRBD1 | CASSVAGTGIYEQYF
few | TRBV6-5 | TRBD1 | CASSAGQGKNIQYF
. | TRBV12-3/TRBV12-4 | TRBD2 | CASSSHPGLENEQFF
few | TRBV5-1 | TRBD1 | CASSSGQVGPYGYTF
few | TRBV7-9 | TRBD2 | CASSLGSGGSETQYF
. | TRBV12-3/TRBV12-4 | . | CASSLHGQFYEQYF
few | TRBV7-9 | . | CASSLQGYTEAFF
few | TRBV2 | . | CASSEIGGNQPQHF
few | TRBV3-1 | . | CASRQAGRGYGYTF
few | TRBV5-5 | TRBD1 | CASRSPALGTANYGYTF
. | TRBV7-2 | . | CASSTGTSLLPPYGYTF
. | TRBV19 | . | CASSIGVQEPQHF
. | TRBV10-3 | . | CAISEGFMGYEQYF
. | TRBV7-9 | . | CASSFPGNEQFF
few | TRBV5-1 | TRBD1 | CASSTGSGGTEAFF
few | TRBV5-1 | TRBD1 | CASSLTGGASTEAFF
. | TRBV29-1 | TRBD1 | CSVAAGGEQYF
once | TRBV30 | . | CAWYGPGQETQYF
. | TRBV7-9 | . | CASSLVASNYGYTF
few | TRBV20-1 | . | CSAMSGQGGYF
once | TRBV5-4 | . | CASSWDIGNTEAFF
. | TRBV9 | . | CASSALPPGADYGYTF
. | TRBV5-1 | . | CASSLVPDYGYTF
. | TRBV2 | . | CASSVRTSGNTIYF
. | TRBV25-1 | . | CASSEVAGASTDTQYF
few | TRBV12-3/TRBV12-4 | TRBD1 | CASSLGDRAKNIQYF
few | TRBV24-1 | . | CATSGPGLNEQFF
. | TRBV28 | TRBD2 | CASSSGGGRADTQYF
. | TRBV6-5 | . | CASSASVGPYEQYF
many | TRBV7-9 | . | CASSYPLGGRETQYF
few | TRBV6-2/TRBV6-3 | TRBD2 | CASRPTSGGQGSHEQFF
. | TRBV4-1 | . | CASSQDSAGDYGYTF
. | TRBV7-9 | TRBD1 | CASSLGPGTGGAGLPAPTQYF
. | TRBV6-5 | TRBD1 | CASSYSIGGGEQYF
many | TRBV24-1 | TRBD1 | CATSDGQGEQYF
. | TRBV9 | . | CASSVGKGDEQYF
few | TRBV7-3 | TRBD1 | CASSGTGVETQYF
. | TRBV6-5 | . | CASSPRQPNSPLHF
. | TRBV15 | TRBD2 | CATSRGSLAAYNEQFF
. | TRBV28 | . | CASRPRNEQFF
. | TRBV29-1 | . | CSVEAANYGYTF